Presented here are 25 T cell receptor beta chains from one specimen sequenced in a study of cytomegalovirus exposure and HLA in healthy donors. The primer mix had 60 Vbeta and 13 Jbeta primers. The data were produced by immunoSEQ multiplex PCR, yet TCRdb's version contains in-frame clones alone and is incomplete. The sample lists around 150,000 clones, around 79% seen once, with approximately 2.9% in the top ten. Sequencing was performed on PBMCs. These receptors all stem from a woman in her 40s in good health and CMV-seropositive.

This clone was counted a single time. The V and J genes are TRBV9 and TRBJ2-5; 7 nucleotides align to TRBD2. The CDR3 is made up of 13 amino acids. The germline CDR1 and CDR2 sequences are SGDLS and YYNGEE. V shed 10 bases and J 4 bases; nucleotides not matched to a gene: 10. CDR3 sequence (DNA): TGTGCCCATTCGCGGGGGTCCCCAGAGACCCAGTACTTC. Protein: CAHSRGSPETQYF.

CDR3: CASMKQGRTEAFF. The CDR3 nucleotides are TGTGCCAGCATGAAACAGGGACGTACTGAAGCTTTCTTT. V gene TRBV25-1 combines with J gene TRBJ1-1; tentative D call: TRBD1 (6 bases). Germline CDR1 MGHDK, CDR2 SYGVNS. Between the trimmed V and J ends, which lost 7 bases and 5 bases, there was a span of 14 bases. The CDR3 loop spans 13 amino acids.

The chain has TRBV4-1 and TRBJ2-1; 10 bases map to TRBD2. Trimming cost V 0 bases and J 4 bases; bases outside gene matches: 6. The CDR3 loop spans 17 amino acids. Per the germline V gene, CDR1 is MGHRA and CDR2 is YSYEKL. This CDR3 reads CASSQDTTSGVYNEQFF. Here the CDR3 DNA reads TGCGCCAGCAGCCAAGATACTACTAGCGGGGTGTACAATGAGCAGTTCTTC.

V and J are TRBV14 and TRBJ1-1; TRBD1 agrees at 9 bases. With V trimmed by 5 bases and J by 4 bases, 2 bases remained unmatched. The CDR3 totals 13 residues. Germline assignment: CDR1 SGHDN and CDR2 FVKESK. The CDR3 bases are TGTGCCAGCAGCTTGACAGGGGGCACTGAAGCTTTCTTT. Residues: CASSLTGGTEAFF.

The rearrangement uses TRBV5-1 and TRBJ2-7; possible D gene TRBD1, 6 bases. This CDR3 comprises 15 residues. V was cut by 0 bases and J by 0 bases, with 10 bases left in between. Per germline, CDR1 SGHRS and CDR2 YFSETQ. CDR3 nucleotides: TGCGCCAGCAGCTTGGCGCCAGGGGACTCCTACGAGCAGTACTTC. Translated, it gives CASSLAPGDSYEQYF.

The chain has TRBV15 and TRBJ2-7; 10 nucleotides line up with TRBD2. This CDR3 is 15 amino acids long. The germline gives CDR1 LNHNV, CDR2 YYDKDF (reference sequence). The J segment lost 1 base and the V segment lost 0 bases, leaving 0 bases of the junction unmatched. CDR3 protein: CATSRELAGSYEQYF. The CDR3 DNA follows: TGTGCCACCAGCAGAGAACTAGCGGGATCCTACGAGCAGTACTTC.

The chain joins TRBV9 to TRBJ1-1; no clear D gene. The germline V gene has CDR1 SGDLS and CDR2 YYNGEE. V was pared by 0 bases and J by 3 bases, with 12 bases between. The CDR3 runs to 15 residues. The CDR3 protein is CASSVDPLRYTEAFF. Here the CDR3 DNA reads TGTGCCAGCAGCGTAGATCCGCTGCGGTACACTGAAGCTTTCTTT.

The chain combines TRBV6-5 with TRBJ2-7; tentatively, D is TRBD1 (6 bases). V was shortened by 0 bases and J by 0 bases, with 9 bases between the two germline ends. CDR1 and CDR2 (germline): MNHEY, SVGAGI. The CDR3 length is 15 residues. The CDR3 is CASSYSGAHSYEQYF. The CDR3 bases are TGTGCCAGCAGTTACTCGGGGGCACACTCCTACGAGCAGTACTTC.

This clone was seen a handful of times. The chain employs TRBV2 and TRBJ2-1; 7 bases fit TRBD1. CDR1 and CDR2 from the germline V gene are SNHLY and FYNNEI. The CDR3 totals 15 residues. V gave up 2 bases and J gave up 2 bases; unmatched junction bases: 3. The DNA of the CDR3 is TGTGCCAGCAGTGAAATGACAGGGACCTACAATGAGCAGTTCTTC. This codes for CASSEMTGTYNEQFF.

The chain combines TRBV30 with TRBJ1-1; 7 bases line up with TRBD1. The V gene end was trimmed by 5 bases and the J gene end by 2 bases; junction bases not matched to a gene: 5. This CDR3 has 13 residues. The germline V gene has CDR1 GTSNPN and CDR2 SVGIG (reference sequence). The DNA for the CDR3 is TGTGCCTGGGCGGGACAGCCCAACACTGAAGCTTTCTTT. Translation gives CAWAGQPNTEAFF. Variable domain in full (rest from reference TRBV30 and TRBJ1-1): SQTIHQWPATLVQPVGSPLSLECTVEGTSNPNLYWYRQAAGRGLQLLFYSVGIGQISSEVPQNLSASRPQDRQFILSSKKLLLSDSGFYLCAWAGQPNTEAFFGQGTRLTVV.

This chain's CDR3 is CASSQWAGLAYEQYF. The CDR3 bases are TGCGCCAGCAGCCAATGGGCGGGGTTGGCATACGAGCAGTACTTC. The V and J genes are TRBV4-3 and TRBJ2-5; a weak D match, TRBD2 (6 bases). The end of the DNA fits TRBJ2-7 better, so the J call may be wrong. The CDR3 has 15 amino acids. Germline values: CDR1 LGHNA, CDR2 YSLEER.

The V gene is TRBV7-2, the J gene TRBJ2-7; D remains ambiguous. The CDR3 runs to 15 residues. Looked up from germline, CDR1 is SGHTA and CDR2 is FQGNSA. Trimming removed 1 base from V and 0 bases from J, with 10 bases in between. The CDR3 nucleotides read TGTGCCAGCAGCTTAGAACGGAGTAGCTCCTACGAGCAGTACTTC. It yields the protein CASSLERSSSYEQYF.

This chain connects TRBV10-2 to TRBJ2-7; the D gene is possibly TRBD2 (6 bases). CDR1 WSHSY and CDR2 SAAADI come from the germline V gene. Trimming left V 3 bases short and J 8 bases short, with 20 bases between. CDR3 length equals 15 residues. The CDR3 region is CASSDSGGIPTQQYF. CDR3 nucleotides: TGCGCCAGCAGTGATAGTGGGGGGATTCCTACGCAGCAGTACTTC.

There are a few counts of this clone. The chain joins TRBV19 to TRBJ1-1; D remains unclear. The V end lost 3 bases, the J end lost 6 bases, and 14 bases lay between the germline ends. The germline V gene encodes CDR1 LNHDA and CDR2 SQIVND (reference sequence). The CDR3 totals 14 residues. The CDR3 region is CASSILGYEAEAFF. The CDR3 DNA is TGTGCCAGTAGTATCCTCGGTTATGAGGCTGAAGCTTTCTTT.

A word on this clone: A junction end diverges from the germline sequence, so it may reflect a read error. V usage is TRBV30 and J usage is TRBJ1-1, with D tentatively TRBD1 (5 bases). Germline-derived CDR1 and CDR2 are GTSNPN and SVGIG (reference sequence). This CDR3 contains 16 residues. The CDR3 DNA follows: TGTGCCTGGAGCCGTGGGTCCCGCAAGGGGAACAGTGAAGCTTTCTTT. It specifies CAWSRGSRKGNSEAFF. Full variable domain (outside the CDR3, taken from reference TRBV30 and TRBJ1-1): SQTIHQWPATLVQPVGSPLSLECTVEGTSNPNLYWYRQAAGRGLQLLFYSVGIGQISSEVPQNLSASRPQDRQFILSSKKLLLSDSGFYLCAWSRGSRKGNSEAFFGQGTRLTVV.

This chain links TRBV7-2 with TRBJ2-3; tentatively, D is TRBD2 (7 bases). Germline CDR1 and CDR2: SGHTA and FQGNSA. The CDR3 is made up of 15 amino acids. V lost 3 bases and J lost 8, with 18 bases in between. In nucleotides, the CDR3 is TGTGCCAGCAGCTTCGCTGGGGGGGCCGGGGCTACGCAGTATTTT. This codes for CASSFAGGAGATQYF.

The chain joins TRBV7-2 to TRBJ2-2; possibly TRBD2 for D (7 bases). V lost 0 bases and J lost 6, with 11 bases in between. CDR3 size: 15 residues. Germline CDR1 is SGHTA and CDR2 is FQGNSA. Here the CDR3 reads CASSLAGGPSGELFF. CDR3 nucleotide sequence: TGTGCCAGCAGCTTAGCGGGGGGGCCTTCCGGGGAGCTGTTTTTT.

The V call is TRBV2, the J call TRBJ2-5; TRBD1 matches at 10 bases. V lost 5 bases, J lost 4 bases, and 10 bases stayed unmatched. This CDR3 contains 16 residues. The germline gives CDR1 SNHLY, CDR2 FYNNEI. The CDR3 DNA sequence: TGTGCCAGCAGTACTCGGACAGGGGGGGCTTCAGAGACCCAGTACTTC. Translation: CASSTRTGGASETQYF.

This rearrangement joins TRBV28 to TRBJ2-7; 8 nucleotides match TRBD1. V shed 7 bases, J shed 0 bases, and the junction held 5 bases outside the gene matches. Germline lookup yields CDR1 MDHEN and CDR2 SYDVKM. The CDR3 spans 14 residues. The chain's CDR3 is CASTGTGPSYEQYF. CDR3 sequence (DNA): TGTGCCAGCACCGGGACAGGACCCTCCTACGAGCAGTACTTC.

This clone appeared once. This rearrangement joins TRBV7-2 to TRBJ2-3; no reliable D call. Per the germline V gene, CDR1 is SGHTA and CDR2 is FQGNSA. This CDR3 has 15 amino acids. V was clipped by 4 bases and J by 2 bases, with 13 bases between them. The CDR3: CASSSLMTVTDTQYF. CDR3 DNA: TGTGCCAGCAGCTCACTAATGACTGTCACAGATACGCAGTATTTT.

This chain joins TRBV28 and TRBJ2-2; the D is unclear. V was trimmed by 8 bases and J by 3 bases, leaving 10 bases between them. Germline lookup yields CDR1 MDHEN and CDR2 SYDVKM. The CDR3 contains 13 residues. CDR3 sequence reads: CASLRRDTGELFF. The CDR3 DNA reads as TGTGCCAGCCTCCGTCGTGACACCGGGGAGCTGTTTTTT.

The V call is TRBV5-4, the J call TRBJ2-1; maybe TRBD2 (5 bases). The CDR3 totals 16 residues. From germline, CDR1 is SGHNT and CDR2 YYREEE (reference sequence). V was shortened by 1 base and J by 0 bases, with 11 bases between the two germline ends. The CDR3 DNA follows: TGTGCCAGCAGCTTGTATTCTGGAGGCTCCTACAATGAGCAGTTCTTC. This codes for CASSLYSGGSYNEQFF.

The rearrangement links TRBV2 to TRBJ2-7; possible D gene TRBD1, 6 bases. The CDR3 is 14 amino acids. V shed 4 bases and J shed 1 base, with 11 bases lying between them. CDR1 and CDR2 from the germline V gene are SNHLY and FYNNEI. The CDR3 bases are TGTGCCAGCAGTGCGAACAGGGATTCCTACGAGCAGTACTTC. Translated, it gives CASSANRDSYEQYF.

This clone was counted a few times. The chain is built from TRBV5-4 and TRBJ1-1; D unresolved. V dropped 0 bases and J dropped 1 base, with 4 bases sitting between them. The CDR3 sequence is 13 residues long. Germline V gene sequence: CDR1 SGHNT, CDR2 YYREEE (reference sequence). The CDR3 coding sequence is TGTGCCAGCAGCTTGGGAGAGAACACTGAAGCTTTCTTT. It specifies CASSLGENTEAFF.

CDR3 in amino acids: CASSLGGQGTDTQYF. CDR3 DNA: TGTGCCAGCAGCTTAGGGGGCCAGGGGACAGATACGCAGTATTTT. The genes are TRBV5-4 and TRBJ2-3, with 7 positions matching TRBD1. V shed 2 bases and J 3 bases; nucleotides not matched to a gene: 6. Looked up from germline, CDR1 is SGHNT and CDR2 is YYREEE (reference sequence). This CDR3 is built from 15 residues.